The 32 T cell receptor beta chains given below trace back to one sample, sequenced in a study of response to subunit inactivated influenza vaccine. MiXCR, run by TCRdb on the RT-PCR reads, gives a single entry per CDR3 protein. Here the sample spans around 480,000 distinct CDR3 sequences, 9.5% to 13% being singletons. Material: PBMCs from blood, obtained 40 to 50 days after vaccination. The receptors originated from a man aged 50 to 59 who received an inactivated influenza vaccine.

V usage is TRBV4-2 and J usage is TRBJ1-6; D is perhaps TRBD1 (5 bases). The V gene lost 0 bases and the J gene lost 4 bases, with 10 bases spanning the gap. The CDR3 is 16 residues long. Looked up from germline, CDR1 is LGHNA and CDR2 is YNFKEQ. The CDR3 DNA follows: TGTGCCAGCAGCCAAGATTGGACATATTATAATTCACCCCTCCACTTT. Its translation is CASSQDWTYYNSPLHF.

This clonotype has ten or more counts. The chain recombines TRBV24-1 with TRBJ2-7, with 9 bases fitting TRBD1. The CDR3 is made up of 16 amino acids. The germline V gene has CDR1 KGHDR and CDR2 SFDVKD. V lost 4 bases to trimming and J lost 5 bases; unmatched junction nucleotides: 11. In nucleotides, the CDR3 is TGTGCCACCAGTGACCCAACCGGGACAGGGTCGGACGAGCAGTACTTC. Translating gives CATSDPTGTGSDEQYF.

This clonotype was counted many times. This chain joins TRBV20-1 and TRBJ1-5; no definite D call. This CDR3 region has 16 residues. V lost 7 bases and J 4 bases, leaving 23 bases between the germline ends. Germline values: CDR1 DFQATT, CDR2 SNEGSKA (reference sequence). The DNA of the CDR3 is TGCAGTGGCTCTGAGGGCTCTGGTGGCAGGAATCAGCCCCAGCATTTT. This encodes CSGSEGSGGRNQPQHF.

V gene TRBV24-1 combines with J gene TRBJ2-3; maybe TRBD2 (5 bases). The CDR3 has 14 residues. Per the germline V gene, CDR1 is KGHDR and CDR2 is SFDVKD. V lost 4 bases, J lost 4 bases, and 11 bases lay in between. CDR3 coding DNA: TGTGCCACCAGTGACCAACTAGTTGCAGATACGCAGTATTTT. Amino acids: CATSDQLVADTQYF.

V usage is TRBV11-2 and J usage is TRBJ2-3; TRBD2 might be the D (6 bases). V lost 5 bases and J lost 2, with 14 bases in between. The CDR3 covers 15 residues. Per the germline V gene, CDR1 is SGHAT and CDR2 is FQNNGV. The CDR3: CASSHRGTFTDTQYF. The CDR3, as DNA: TGTGCCAGCAGCCACAGAGGGACTTTCACAGATACGCAGTATTTT.

This rearrangement joins TRBV18 to TRBJ2-7, with TRBD1 as a possible D gene (5 bases). Germline V gene lookup returns CDR1 KGHSH and CDR2 LQKENI. The V and J ends lost 1 base and 2 bases respectively, with 9 bases between them. The CDR3 contains 14 residues. The DNA for the CDR3 is TGTGCCAGCTCACCACGGTCAGGGACCTACGAGCAGTACTTC. Translated, it gives CASSPRSGTYEQYF.

This clonotype occurred many times. The V gene is TRBV29-1, the J gene TRBJ2-5, with TRBD2 matching 13 bases. This CDR3 region has 17 residues. V lost 3 bases and J lost 4; bases outside the gene matches: 11. Germline CDR1 and CDR2: SQVTM and ANQGSEA. CDR3 DNA: TGCAGCGTTGATTATGGACTAGCGGGGGCCTACGGAGAGACCCAGTACTTC. Translated: CSVDYGLAGAYGETQYF.

This chain links TRBV2 with TRBJ1-2; D is uncertain. Germline CDR1 reads SNHLY; CDR2 reads FYNNEI. V was cut by 5 bases and J by 4 bases, with 8 bases left in between. The CDR3 is 12 amino acids. CDR3 region: CASSMDGYGYTF. CDR3 DNA: TGTGCCAGCAGTATGGACGGCTATGGCTACACCTTC.

The chain has TRBV12-3 or TRBV12-4 and TRBJ2-3; no clear D gene. Deletions cut 3 bases from V and 2 bases from J, with 12 bases between. The CDR3 is 15 residues long. The CDR3 DNA sequence: TGTGCCAGCAGTTTCCGGTATAGATCCACAGATACGCAGTATTTT. This encodes CASSFRYRSTDTQYF.

The chain is built from TRBV29-1 and TRBJ2-3; TRBD1 or TRBD2 may be the D gene (5 bases each). The germline gives CDR1 SQVTM, CDR2 ANQGSEA. This CDR3 contains 13 residues. Trimming stripped 6 bases from V and 0 bases from J, with 10 bases between. In DNA, the CDR3 is TGCAGCGTCAGGGACCGAAGCACAGATACGCAGTATTTT. It specifies CSVRDRSTDTQYF.

This clonotype was seen repeatedly, ten times or more. The rearrangement joins TRBV6-5 to TRBJ2-1; 7 bases align to TRBD2. The V gene's germline CDR1 is MNHEY and CDR2 SVGAGI. The CDR3 is 15 amino acids. With 2 bases clipped from V and 0 bases from J, the junction kept 1 base outside the gene matches. CDR3 DNA sequence: TGTGCCAGCAGTTACGGCGGGAGCTCCTACAATGAGCAGTTCTTC. Its translation: CASSYGGSSYNEQFF.

This chain's CDR3 is CASSLDDRGKYF. In nucleotides, the CDR3 is TGTGCCAGCAGCTTAGATGACAGGGGAAAGTACTTC. This chain joins TRBV7-2 and TRBJ2-5; 8 positions agree with TRBD1. This CDR3 region has 12 residues. Germline assignment: CDR1 SGHTA and CDR2 FQGNSA. The V and J ends lost 1 base and 12 bases, in that order; junction bases with no gene match: 4.

The chain recombines TRBV12-3 or TRBV12-4 with TRBJ1-5; no clear D. This CDR3 region has 15 residues. The V end was cut by 3 bases, the J end by 1 base, with 10 bases between. The CDR3 spells CASSFVRASNQPQHF. CDR3 DNA: TGTGCCAGCAGTTTCGTCCGGGCCAGCAATCAGCCCCAGCATTTT.

This chain joins TRBV7-2 and TRBJ2-1; 14 bases agree with TRBD2. Looked up from germline, CDR1 is SGHTA and CDR2 is FQGNSA. The J segment lost 8 bases and the V segment lost 5 bases, leaving 11 bases of the junction unmatched. The CDR3 has 17 amino acids. CDR3 region: CASSPRTSGGLGDEQFF. The CDR3, as DNA: TGTGCCAGCAGCCCCCGGACTAGCGGGGGGCTTGGGGATGAGCAGTTCTTC.

This clonotype was seen many times. V is TRBV7-9 and J is TRBJ2-7, with D possibly TRBD2 on 6 matching bases. V lost 5 bases and J lost 1, with 21 bases in between. CDR3 length: 17 amino acids. Germline loops: CDR1 SEHNR, CDR2 FQNEAQ (reference sequence). CDR3 bases: TGTGCCAGCAGCCTCCCTAGGGGACTTGGCGAATCCTACGAGCAGTACTTC. Its translation is CASSLPRGLGESYEQYF.

This clonotype was detected only a few times. The chain is built from TRBV12-3 or TRBV12-4 and TRBJ2-1; possibly TRBD2 for D (5 bases). V was pared by 6 bases and J by 0 bases, with 12 bases between. CDR3 size: 15 residues. The CDR3 DNA follows: TGTGCCAGCAGCCCCGGGATCTACTCCTACAATGAGCAGTTCTTC. The encoded protein is CASSPGIYSYNEQFF.

This clonotype was counted at least ten times. The V gene is TRBV7-2, the J gene TRBJ2-7; maybe TRBD2 (7 bases). The CDR3 is 14 amino acids. Germline V lookup: CDR1 SGHTA, CDR2 FQGNSA. V lost 3 bases, J lost 4 bases, and 13 bases lay in between. CDR3 in DNA: TGTGCCAGCAGCTTTCGGGGGGCCTCTTACGAGCAGTACTTC. Translated: CASSFRGASYEQYF. The variable domain in full, completed from reference TRBV7-2 and TRBJ2-7, reads GAGVSQSPSNKVTEKGKDVELRCDPISGHTALYWYRQSLGQGLEFLIYFQGNSAPDKSGLPSDRFSAERTGGSVSTLTIQRTQQEDSAVYLCASSFRGASYEQYFGPGTRLTVT.

The CDR3 reads CATKRGQQREKLFF. For the CDR3, the DNA is TGTGCCACCAAACGAGGACAGCAAAGGGAAAAACTGTTTTTT. V is TRBV28 and J is TRBJ1-4; the D gene is possibly TRBD1 (6 bases). Germline CDR1 MDHEN, CDR2 SYDVKM. V was pared by 10 bases and J by 8 bases, with 20 bases between. This CDR3 contains 14 residues.

This clonotype was observed many times. The chain carries TRBV5-5 and TRBJ1-6; the match to TRBD1 covers 8 bases. V lost 2 bases, J lost 9 bases, and 7 bases stayed unmatched. CDR1 is SGHKS, CDR2 YYEKEE, per germline (reference sequence). The length of the CDR3 is 15 residues. The CDR3 DNA is TGTGCCAGCAGCTTCTCCGGGACAGGAGGTTCACCCCTCCACTTT. Translation: CASSFSGTGGSPLHF.

In this sample, this clonotype turned up a few times. The genes are TRBV7-9 and TRBJ2-3; TRBD2 aligns across 9 bases. V dropped 7 bases and J dropped 1; count of bases not matched to a gene: 6. The length of the CDR3 is 15 residues. CDR1 and CDR2 from the germline V gene are SEHNR and FQNEAQ (reference sequence). As DNA, the CDR3 is TGTGCCAGCACTACCGTAGCGGGGGGCACAGATACGCAGTATTTT. Translated, it gives CASTTVAGGTDTQYF.

This clonotype was counted only a few times. This chain links TRBV7-2 with TRBJ2-2, with TRBD2 matching over 9 bases. The V gene's germline CDR1 is SGHTA and CDR2 FQGNSA. CDR3 length equals 15 residues. The junction had 6 bases not matched to a gene; V was cut back by 8 bases and J by 2 bases. CDR3: CASGDLAGNTGELFF. The CDR3, as DNA: TGTGCCAGCGGGGACCTAGCGGGAAACACCGGGGAGCTGTTTTTT.

This chain joins TRBV5-1 and TRBJ1-1; D perhaps matches TRBD1 (5 bases). The CDR3 runs to 13 residues. V gave up 0 bases and J gave up 8 bases, with 11 bases separating them. Germline-derived CDR1 and CDR2 are SGHRS and YFSETQ. The CDR3 sequence: CASSLDFGAEAFF. CDR3 sequence (DNA): TGCGCCAGCAGCTTGGATTTCGGGGCAGAAGCTTTCTTT.

In this sample, this clonotype turned up a few times. This rearrangement joins TRBV7-2 to TRBJ2-7; D possibly matches TRBD1 or TRBD2 (5 bases each). The CDR3 loop spans 13 amino acids. Trimming removed 2 bases at V and 6 bases at J, with 11 bases between. From germline, CDR1 is SGHTA and CDR2 FQGNSA. The CDR3 here is CASSLTGRGEQYF. For the CDR3, the DNA is TGTGCCAGCAGCTTAACAGGTCGGGGCGAGCAGTACTTC. The full variable domain, in which reference TRBV7-2 and TRBJ2-7 provide the parts outside the CDR3, is GAGVSQSPSNKVTEKGKDVELRCDPISGHTALYWYRQSLGQGLEFLIYFQGNSAPDKSGLPSDRFSAERTGGSVSTLTIQRTQQEDSAVYLCASSLTGRGEQYFGPGTRLTVT.

This clonotype occurred a few times. The gene calls are TRBV20-1 and TRBJ2-5, with TRBD2 matching 10 bases. Germline loops: CDR1 DFQATT, CDR2 SNEGSKA (reference sequence). The CDR3 contains 16 residues. J was trimmed by 2 bases and V by 3 bases; bases with no gene match: 9. CDR3 nucleotides: TGCAGTGCTAGCAAACCTAGCGGGAGACGGCAAGAGACCCAGTACTTC. Translated, it gives CSASKPSGRRQETQYF.

The gene calls are TRBV6-2 or TRBV6-3 and TRBJ2-7, with TRBD2 matching 7 bases. The CDR3 spans 14 residues. Trimming took 7 bases from V and 2 from J; bases not matched to a gene: 8. Germline assignment: CDR1 MNHEY and CDR2 SVGEGT. The CDR3 DNA sequence: TGTGCCAGCATCTTACTAGCGAAACCCTACGAGCAGTACTTC. It translates to CASILLAKPYEQYF.

This sequence joins TRBV7-3 and TRBJ2-1, with 9 bases aligning to TRBD1. The CDR3 extends over 15 amino acids. V was clipped by 5 bases and J by 3 bases; unmatched bases: 5. CDR1 and CDR2 from the germline V gene are SGHTA and FQGTGA. Here the CDR3 reads CASSVDRGGYNEQFF. CDR3 DNA: TGTGCCAGCAGCGTGGACAGGGGAGGCTACAATGAGCAGTTCTTC.

This clonotype was seen more than once but under ten times. This sequence joins TRBV20-1 and TRBJ1-6; possible D gene TRBD1, 5 bases. Trimming took 0 bases from V and 8 from J, leaving 17 bases between them. The CDR3 consists of 16 residues. Per the germline V gene, CDR1 is DFQATT and CDR2 is SNEGSKA (reference sequence). The CDR3 reads CSARDLIAGMDSPLHF. In nucleotides, the CDR3 is TGCAGTGCTAGAGATCTGATCGCAGGGATGGATTCACCCCTCCACTTT.

This clonotype showed up just a few times. The genes are TRBV5-8 and TRBJ1-2; 9 bases map to TRBD1. The V segment lost 3 bases and the J segment 2 bases; nucleotides outside the gene matches: 8. This CDR3 has 16 residues. Germline lookup yields CDR1 SGHTS and CDR2 YDEGEE. The CDR3 sequence is CASSSISGTGNYGYTF. CDR3 in DNA: TGTGCCAGCAGCTCGATCTCCGGGACAGGGAACTATGGCTACACCTTC.

This chain connects TRBV20-1 to TRBJ2-5, with D unresolved. Germline values: CDR1 DFQATT, CDR2 SNEGSKA (reference sequence). This CDR3 is 13 amino acids long. V was cut by 5 bases and J by 4 bases, with 14 bases left in between. CDR3 DNA sequence: TGCAGTGCTGCGCCCCCACTCACAGAGACCCAGTACTTC. Amino acids: CSAAPPLTETQYF.

This clonotype came up many times. The V and J genes are TRBV4-2 and TRBJ1-6, with D maybe TRBD1 (5 bases). In germline, CDR1 is LGHNA, CDR2 YNFKEQ. This CDR3 region has 16 residues. V was trimmed by 0 bases and J by 1 base, leaving 7 bases between them. The CDR3 is CASSQEGRSYNSPLHF. CDR3 DNA sequence: TGTGCCAGCAGCCAAGAGGGGCGGTCCTATAATTCACCCCTCCACTTT.

This clonotype has only a few counts. DNA for the CDR3: TGTGCCAGCAGCCAGACCGACACCGGGGAGCTGTTTTTT. This codes for CASSQTDTGELFF. V usage is TRBV3-1 and J usage is TRBJ2-2; D remains unclear. Trimming shortened V by 3 bases and J by 3 bases, and 5 bases separated the two germline ends. The CDR3 is 13 residues long. The germline V gene has CDR1 LGHDT and CDR2 YNNKEL (reference sequence).

V is TRBV6-2 or TRBV6-3 and J is TRBJ2-7, with a weak D call TRBD1 (6 bases). CDR1 is MNHEY and CDR2 is SVGEGT in the germline V gene. The CDR3 is 14 amino acids. Trimming left V 7 bases short and J 2 bases short, with 15 bases between. The CDR3 loop is CASTRGTQTYEQYF. The CDR3 nucleotides read TGTGCCAGCACGAGGGGGACACAGACCTACGAGCAGTACTTC.